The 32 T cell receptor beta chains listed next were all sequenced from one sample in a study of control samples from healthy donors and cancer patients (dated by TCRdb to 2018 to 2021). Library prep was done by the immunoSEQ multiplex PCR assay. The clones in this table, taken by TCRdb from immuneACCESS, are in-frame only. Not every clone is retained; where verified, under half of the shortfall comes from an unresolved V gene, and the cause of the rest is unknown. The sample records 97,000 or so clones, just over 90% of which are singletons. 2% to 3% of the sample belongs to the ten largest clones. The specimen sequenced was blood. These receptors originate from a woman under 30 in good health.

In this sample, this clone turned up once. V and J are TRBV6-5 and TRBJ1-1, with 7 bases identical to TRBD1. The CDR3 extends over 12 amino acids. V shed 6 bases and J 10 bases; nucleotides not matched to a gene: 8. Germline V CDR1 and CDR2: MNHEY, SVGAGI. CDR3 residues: CASRTEQGPAFF. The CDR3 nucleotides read TGTGCCAGCAGAACTGAACAGGGGCCAGCTTTCTTT.

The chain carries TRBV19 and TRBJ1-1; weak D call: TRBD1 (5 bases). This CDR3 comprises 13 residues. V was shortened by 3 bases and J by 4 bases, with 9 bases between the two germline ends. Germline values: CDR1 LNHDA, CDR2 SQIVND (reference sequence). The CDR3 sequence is CASSIGGTTEAFF. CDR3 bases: TGTGCCAGTAGTATTGGAGGGACCACTGAAGCTTTCTTT.

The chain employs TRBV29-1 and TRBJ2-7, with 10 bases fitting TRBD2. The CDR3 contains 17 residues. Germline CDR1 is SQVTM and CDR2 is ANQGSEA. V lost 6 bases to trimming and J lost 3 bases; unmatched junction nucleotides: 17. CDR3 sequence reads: CSVILAGGPGKHYEQYF. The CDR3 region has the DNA TGCAGCGTGATTTTAGCGGGGGGCCCCGGAAAACACTACGAGCAGTACTTC.

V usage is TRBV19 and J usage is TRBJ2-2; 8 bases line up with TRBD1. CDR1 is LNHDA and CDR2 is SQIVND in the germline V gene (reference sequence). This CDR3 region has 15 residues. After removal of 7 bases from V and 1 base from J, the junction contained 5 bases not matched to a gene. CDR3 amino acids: CASTRRGLNTGELFF. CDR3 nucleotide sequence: TGTGCCAGTACCCGCAGGGGGCTGAACACCGGGGAGCTGTTTTTT.

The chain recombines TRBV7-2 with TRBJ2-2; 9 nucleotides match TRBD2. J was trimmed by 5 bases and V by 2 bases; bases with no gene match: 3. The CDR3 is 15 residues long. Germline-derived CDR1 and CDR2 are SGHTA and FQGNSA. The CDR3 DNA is TGTGCCAGCAGCTTAAGGGCGGGAGGGACCGGGGAGCTGTTTTTT. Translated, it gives CASSLRAGGTGELFF.

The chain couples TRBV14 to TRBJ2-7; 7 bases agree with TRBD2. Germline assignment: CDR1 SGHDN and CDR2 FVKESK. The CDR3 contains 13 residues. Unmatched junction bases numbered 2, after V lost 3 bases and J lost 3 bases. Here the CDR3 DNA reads TGTGCCAGCAGCCACCCGGGGGGCTACGAGCAGTACTTC. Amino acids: CASSHPGGYEQYF.

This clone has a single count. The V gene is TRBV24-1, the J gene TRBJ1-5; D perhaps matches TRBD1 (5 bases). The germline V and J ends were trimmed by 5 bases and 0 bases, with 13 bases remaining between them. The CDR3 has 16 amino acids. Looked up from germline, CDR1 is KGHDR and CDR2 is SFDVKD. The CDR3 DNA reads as TGTGCCACCAGTGGGGGCAGTCTCTATAGCAATCAGCCCCAGCATTTT. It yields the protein CATSGGSLYSNQPQHF.

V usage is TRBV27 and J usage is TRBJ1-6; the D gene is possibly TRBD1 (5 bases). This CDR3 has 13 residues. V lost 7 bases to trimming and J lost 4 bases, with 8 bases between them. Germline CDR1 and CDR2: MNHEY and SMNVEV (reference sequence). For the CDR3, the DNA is TGTGCCAGCAAAGGGGATTATAATTCACCCCTCCACTTT. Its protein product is CASKGDYNSPLHF.

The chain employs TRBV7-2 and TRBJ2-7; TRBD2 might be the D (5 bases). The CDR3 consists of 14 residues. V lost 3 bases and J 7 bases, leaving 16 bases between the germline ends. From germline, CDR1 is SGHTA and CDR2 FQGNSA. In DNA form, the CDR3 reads TGTGCCAGCAGCTTTTTACTAGACCCTAGGGAGCAGTACTTC. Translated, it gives CASSFLLDPREQYF.

CDR3 region: CASSIFRNEKLFF. The CDR3 region has the DNA TGTGCCAGTAGTATCTTTCGGAATGAAAAACTGTTTTTT. V usage is TRBV19 and J usage is TRBJ1-4; D is uncertain. CDR3 length: 13 residues. V was cut by 3 bases and J by 5 bases, with 7 bases left in between. Looked up from germline, CDR1 is LNHDA and CDR2 is SQIVND (reference sequence).

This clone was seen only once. CDR3 coding DNA: TGTGCCAGCAGCCCACTCTCCCCAGTAAACATTCAGTACTTC. Its translation: CASSPLSPVNIQYF. The chain carries TRBV7-9 and TRBJ2-4; unclear D gene. Deletions cut 5 bases from V and 6 bases from J, with 14 bases between. Germline V gene sequence: CDR1 SEHNR, CDR2 FQNEAQ (reference sequence). This CDR3 has 14 residues.

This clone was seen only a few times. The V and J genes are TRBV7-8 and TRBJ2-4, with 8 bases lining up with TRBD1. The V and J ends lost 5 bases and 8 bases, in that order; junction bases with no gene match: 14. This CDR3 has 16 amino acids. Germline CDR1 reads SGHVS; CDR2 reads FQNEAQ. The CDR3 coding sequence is TGTGCCAGCAGCCCGTCCCAGGACAGGGAGGTGGACATTCAGTACTTC. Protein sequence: CASSPSQDREVDIQYF.

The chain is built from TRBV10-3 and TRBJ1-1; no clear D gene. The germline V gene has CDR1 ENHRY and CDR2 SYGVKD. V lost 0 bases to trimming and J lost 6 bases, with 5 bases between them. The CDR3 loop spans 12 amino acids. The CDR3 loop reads CAISESGSEAFF. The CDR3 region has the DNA TGTGCCATCAGTGAGTCGGGGTCTGAAGCTTTCTTT.

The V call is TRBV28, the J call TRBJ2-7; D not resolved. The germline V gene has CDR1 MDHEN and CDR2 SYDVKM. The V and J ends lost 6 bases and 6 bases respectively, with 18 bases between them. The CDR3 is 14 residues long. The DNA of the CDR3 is TGTGCCAGCAGCCCTAAGGCGCGTACCTCCGAGCAGTACTTC. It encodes CASSPKARTSEQYF. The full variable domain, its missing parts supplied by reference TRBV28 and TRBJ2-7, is DVKVTQSSRYLVKRTGEKVFLECVQDMDHENMFWYRQDPGLGLRLIYFSYDVKMKEKGDIPEGYSVSREKKERFSLILESASTNQTSMYLCASSPKARTSEQYFGPGTRLTVT.

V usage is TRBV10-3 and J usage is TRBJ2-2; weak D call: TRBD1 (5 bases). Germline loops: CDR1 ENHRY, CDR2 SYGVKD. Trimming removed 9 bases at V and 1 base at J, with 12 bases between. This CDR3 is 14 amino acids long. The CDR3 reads CAIAKGQNTGELFF. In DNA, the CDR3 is TGTGCCATAGCGAAAGGACAGAACACCGGGGAGCTGTTTTTT.

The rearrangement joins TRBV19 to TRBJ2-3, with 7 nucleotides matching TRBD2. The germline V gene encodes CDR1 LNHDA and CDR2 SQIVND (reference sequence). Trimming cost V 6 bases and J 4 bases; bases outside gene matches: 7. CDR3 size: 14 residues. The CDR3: CASSPGLEADTQYF. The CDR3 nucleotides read TGTGCCAGTAGCCCAGGACTAGAGGCAGATACGCAGTATTTT. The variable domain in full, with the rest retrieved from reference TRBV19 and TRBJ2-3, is DGGITQSPKYLFRKEGQNVTLSCEQNLNHDAMYWYRQDPGQGLRLIYYSQIVNDFQKGDIAEGYSVSREKKESFPLTVTSAQKNPTAFYLCASSPGLEADTQYFGPGTRLTVL.

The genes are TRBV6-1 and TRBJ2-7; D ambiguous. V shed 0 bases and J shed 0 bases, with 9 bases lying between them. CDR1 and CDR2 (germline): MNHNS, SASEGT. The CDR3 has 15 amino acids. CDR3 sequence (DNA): TGTGCCAGCAGTGAAGCGCCGGCGAGCTCCTACGAGCAGTACTTC. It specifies CASSEAPASSYEQYF.

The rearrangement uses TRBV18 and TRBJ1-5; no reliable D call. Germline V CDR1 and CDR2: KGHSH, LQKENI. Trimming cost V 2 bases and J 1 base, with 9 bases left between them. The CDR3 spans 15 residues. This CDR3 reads CASSPGFISNQPQHF. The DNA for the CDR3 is TGTGCCAGCTCACCAGGATTTATAAGCAATCAGCCCCAGCATTTT.

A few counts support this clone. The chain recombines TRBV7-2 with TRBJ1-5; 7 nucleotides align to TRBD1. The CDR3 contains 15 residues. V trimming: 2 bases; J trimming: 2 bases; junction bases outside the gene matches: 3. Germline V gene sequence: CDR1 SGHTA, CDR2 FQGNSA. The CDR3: CASSLFQGGNQPQHF. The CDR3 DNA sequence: TGTGCCAGCAGCTTATTCCAGGGGGGCAATCAGCCCCAGCATTTT.

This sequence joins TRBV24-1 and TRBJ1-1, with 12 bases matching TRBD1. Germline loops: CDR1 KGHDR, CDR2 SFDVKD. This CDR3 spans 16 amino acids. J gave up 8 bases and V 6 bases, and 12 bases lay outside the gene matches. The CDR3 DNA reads TGTGCCACCAGTTTGGGGTGGGGGGACAGGGGGCTGGAAGCTTTCTTT. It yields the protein CATSLGWGDRGLEAFF.

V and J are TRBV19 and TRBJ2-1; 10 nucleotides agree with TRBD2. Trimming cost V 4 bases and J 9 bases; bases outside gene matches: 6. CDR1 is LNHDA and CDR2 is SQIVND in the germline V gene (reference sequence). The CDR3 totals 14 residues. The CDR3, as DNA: TGTGCCAGTAGTACAATAGCGGGGGGCCTTGAGCAGTTCTTC. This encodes CASSTIAGGLEQFF.

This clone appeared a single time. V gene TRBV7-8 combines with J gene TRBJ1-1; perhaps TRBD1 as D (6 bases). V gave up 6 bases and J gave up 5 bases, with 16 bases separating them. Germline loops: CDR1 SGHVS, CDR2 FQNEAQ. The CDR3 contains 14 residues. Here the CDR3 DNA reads TGTGCCAGCAGACTATTGCTAGGGGGGACTGAAGCTTTCTTT. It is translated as CASRLLLGGTEAFF. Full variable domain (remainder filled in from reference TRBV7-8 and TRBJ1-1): GAGVSQSPRYKVAKRGQDVALRCDPISGHVSLFWYQQALGQGPEFLTYFQNEAQLDKSGLPSDRFFAERPEGSVSTLKIQRTQQEDSAVYLCASRLLLGGTEAFFGQGTRLTVV.

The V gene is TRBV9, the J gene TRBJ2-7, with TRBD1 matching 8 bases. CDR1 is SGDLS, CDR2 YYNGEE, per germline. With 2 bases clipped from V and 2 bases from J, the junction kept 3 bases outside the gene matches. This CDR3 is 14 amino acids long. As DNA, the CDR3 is TGTGCCAGCAGCGTCAGGGGGCAAACCTACGAGCAGTACTTC. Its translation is CASSVRGQTYEQYF.

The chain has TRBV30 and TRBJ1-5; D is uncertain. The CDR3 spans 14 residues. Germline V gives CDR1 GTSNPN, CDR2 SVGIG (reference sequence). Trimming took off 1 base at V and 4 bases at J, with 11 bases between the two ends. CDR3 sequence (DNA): TGTGCCTGGAGTGGGGCGACGGAGAATCAGCCCCAGCATTTT. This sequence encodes CAWSGATENQPQHF. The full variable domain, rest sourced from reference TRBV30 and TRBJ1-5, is SQTIHQWPATLVQPVGSPLSLECTVEGTSNPNLYWYRQAAGRGLQLLFYSVGIGQISSEVPQNLSASRPQDRQFILSSKKLLLSDSGFYLCAWSGATENQPQHFGDGTRLSIL.

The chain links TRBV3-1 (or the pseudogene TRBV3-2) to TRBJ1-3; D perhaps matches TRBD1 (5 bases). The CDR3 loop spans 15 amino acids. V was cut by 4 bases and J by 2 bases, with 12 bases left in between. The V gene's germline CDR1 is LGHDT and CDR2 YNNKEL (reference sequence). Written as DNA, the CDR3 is TGTGCCAGCAGCCCCCAGGGCAGGGCTGGAAACACCATATATTTT. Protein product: CASSPQGRAGNTIYF.

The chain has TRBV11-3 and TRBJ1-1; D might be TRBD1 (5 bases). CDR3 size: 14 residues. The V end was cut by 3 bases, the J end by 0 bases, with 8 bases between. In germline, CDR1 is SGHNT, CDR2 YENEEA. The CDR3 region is CASSFRDVNTEAFF. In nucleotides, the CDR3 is TGTGCCAGCAGCTTTCGGGACGTGAACACTGAAGCTTTCTTT.

In DNA, the CDR3 is TGTGCCAGCAGCACTAGACCCCACAGCTACACCTTC. Encoded protein: CASSTRPHSYTF. The chain employs TRBV28 and TRBJ1-2, with unresolved D. The V end was cut by 6 bases, the J end by 9 bases, with 14 bases between. The CDR3 is made up of 12 amino acids. Germline CDR1 and CDR2: MDHEN and SYDVKM.

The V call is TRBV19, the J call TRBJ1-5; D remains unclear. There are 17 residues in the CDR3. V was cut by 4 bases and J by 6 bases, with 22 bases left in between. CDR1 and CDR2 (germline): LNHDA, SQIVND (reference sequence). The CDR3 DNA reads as TGTGCCAGTAGTACCGCCCCCCCCAGTATCTGGGCTCAGCCCCAGCATTTT. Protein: CASSTAPPSIWAQPQHF.

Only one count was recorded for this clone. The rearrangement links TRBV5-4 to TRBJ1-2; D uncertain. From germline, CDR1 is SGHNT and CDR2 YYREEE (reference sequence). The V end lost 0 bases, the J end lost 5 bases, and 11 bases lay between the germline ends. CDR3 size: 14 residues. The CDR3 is CASSLVLGLYGYTF. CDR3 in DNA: TGTGCCAGCAGCTTGGTACTCGGGCTATATGGCTACACCTTC.

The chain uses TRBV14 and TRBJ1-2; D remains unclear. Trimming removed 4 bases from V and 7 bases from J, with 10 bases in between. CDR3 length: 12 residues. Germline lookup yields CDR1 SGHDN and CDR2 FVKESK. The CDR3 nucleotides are TGTGCCAGCAGCCCGGGAGGAACTGGCTACACCTTC. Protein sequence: CASSPGGTGYTF.

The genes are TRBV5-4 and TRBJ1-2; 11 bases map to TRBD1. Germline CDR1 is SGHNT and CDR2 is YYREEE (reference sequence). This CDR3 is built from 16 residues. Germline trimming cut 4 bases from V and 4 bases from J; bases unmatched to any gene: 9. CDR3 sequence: CASSPPRDRGFYGYTF. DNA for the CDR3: TGTGCCAGCAGCCCACCCCGGGACAGGGGGTTCTATGGCTACACCTTC.

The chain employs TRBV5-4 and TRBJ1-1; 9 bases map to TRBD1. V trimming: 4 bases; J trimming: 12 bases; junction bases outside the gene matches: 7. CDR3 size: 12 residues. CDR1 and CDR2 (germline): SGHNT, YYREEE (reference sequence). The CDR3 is CASSQGQGKPFF. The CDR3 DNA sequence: TGTGCCAGCAGCCAAGGACAGGGGAAACCTTTCTTT.